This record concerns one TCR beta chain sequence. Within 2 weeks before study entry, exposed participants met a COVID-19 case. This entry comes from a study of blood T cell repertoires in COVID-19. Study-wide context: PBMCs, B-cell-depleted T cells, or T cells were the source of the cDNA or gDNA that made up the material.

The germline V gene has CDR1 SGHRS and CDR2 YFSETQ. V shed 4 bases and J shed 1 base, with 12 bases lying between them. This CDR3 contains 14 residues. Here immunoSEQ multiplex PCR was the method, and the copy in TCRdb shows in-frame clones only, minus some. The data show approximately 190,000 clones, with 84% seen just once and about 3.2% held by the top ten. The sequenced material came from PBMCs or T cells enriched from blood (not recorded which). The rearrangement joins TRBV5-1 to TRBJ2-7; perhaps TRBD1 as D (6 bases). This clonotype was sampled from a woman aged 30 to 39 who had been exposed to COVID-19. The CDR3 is CASSPVTGSYEQYF. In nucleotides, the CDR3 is TGCGCCAGCAGCCCCGTGACAGGTTCCTACGAGCAGTACTTC.